This T cell receptor beta chain came from a study of sequential checkpoint blockade in melanoma. Treatment in this sample: randomized to nivolumab then ipilimumab (arm A) or the reverse (arm B). Germline V gene lookup returns CDR1 MNHGY and CDR2 SAAAGT. V gave up 2 bases and J gave up 4 bases, with 12 bases separating them. The CDR3 loop spans 15 amino acids. TCRdb's copy holds only in-frame clones and misses some; the assay was immunoSEQ multiplex PCR. This table holds some 3,500 clones, 20% to 25% found once. The clonotype was recovered from a human donor with melanoma. The chain links TRBV6-8 to TRBJ1-5; no clear D gene. The starting material was tumor tissue (inferred from file names), obtained from a patient given nivolumab and ipilimumab in sequence. DNA for the CDR3: TGTGCCAGCAGTTACGCCCGCCGTGGGAATCAGCCCCAGCATTTT. Translated: CASSYARRGNQPQHF.